This T cell receptor beta chain was sequenced for a study of regulatory T cells in long-lasting Graves disease. On this clonotype: Its antigen is as yet unknown. The CDR3 carries no conserved terminal phenylalanine or tryptophan, so it likely arises from a read error.

Study findings and constraints: The persistent group shared 2,500 to 3,000 public clonotypes, more than the approximately 930 shared by new patients.

Library construction for TCR beta used iRepertoire HTBI primers and Arm-PCR of CDR3 regions. Using its own MiXCR run on the multiplex PCR reads, TCRdb lists one record per CDR3 protein. The sample records 430,000 or so distinct CDR3 sequences, over 20% being singletons. Time point defined: persistent/refractory GD, antithyroid drugs over 5 years with positive TRAb. PBMCs were the source of the RNA used for TCR sequencing. The receptor was derived from a female donor with Graves disease. The sample here was peripheral blood mononuclear cells (PBMCs), taken when the disease was refractory, from a patient treated with antithyroid drugs.

The CDR3 DNA reads TGTGCCAGCACGTCTTTAGATACGCAGTATCTT. This encodes CASTSLDTQYL. This chain connects TRBV2 to TRBJ2-3; D not resolved. Germline V CDR1 and CDR2: SNHLY, FYNNEI. V was cut by 7 bases and J by 5 bases, with 7 bases left in between. The CDR3 loop spans 11 amino acids.